The 28 T cell receptor beta chains listed next were all sequenced from one sample in a study of T cell clonality in common variable immunodeficiency (dated by TCRdb to 2013 to 2016). Library creation used the immunoSEQ multiplex PCR assay. Held by TCRdb, this immuneACCESS table contains in-frame sequences only and omits some clones. Under half of the omission traces to an unresolved V gene where checked; the cause of the rest is unknown. The table gives 30,000 to 40,000 clones for this sample, with none occurring only once. Approximately 0.94% of the sample rests with the top ten. The sequenced sample was peripheral blood mononuclear cells. Receptors were obtained from a person aged 18-70 years in good health.

At least ten counts were recorded for this clone. With the read ending 3 residues before the CDR3 end, the germline J gene is used to fill in that end. The rearrangement joins TRBV20-1 to TRBJ2-2, with 7 positions matching TRBD2. The trim removed 3 bases at V and 5 bases at J, leaving 9 bases unmatched. Germline lookup yields CDR1 DFQATT and CDR2 SNEGSKA (reference sequence). This CDR3 region has 15 residues. CDR3: CSASGGGYRTGELFF. Incomplete CDR3 DNA: TGCAGTGCTAGCGGCGGGGGATATCGAACCGGGGAG.

This clone was seen many times. The missing CDR3 end, 3 residues past where the read stops, is filled in from the germline J gene. This chain connects TRBV12-3 or TRBV12-4 to TRBJ2-3; TRBD2 matches 9 bases. The J segment lost 1 base and the V segment lost 4 bases, leaving 3 bases of the junction unmatched. The CDR3 has 15 amino acids. CDR3 residues: CASSSPSGGTDTQYF. The CDR3 DNA, read in part, is TGTGCCAGCAGTTCTCCTAGCGGGGGCACAGATACG.

This clone has at least ten counts. The DNA read from the CDR3 is TGTGCCAGCAGCGTAGGGTCCCGGGGGAATGAG. This encodes CASSVGSRGNE. The full CDR3 protein reads CASSVGSRGNEQFF. V and J are TRBV9 and TRBJ2-1, with D possibly matching TRBD2 (6 bases). The read ends 3 residues early relative to the CDR3; the germline J gene fills the gap. This CDR3 is 14 amino acids long. CDR1 and CDR2 from the germline V gene are SGDLS and YYNGEE. The V end lost 0 bases, the J end lost 7 bases, and 11 bases lay between the germline ends.

The table lists this clone with many counts. The observed sequence ends 3 residues before the CDR3 terminus, with the missing tail filled in from the germline J gene. The chain carries TRBV10-3 and TRBJ1-1; 11 bases line up with TRBD1. CDR3 size: 15 residues. Germline trimming cut 7 bases from V and 3 bases from J; bases unmatched to any gene: 7. Germline lookup yields CDR1 ENHRY and CDR2 SYGVKD. The CDR3 DNA, read in part, is TGTGCCATCAAGGGGACAGGGGGTTTACACACTGAA. Protein sequence: CAIKGTGGLHTE. The whole CDR3 is CAIKGTGGLHTEAFF.

The sequenced part of the CDR3 DNA is TGTGCCAGCAGGGAAACCGCAGGGGGCCGTGGAAACACC. Translation: CASRETAGGRGNT. The whole CDR3 protein is CASRETAGGRGNTIYF. This chain connects TRBV2 to TRBJ1-3; 8 nucleotides line up with TRBD1. The observed sequence ends 3 residues before the CDR3 terminus, with the missing tail filled in from the germline J gene. The CDR3 has 16 residues. The trim removed 6 bases at V and 3 bases at J, leaving 10 bases unmatched. CDR1 and CDR2 (germline): SNHLY, FYNNEI.

This clone showed up many times. The CDR3 end falls 3 residues outside the read, so it is completed with the germline J gene. The chain has TRBV9 and TRBJ1-2, with 8 bases that match TRBD1. The CDR3 consists of 13 residues. Trimming took 4 bases from V and 7 from J; bases not matched to a gene: 6. Germline V gene data show CDR1 as SGDLS and CDR2 as YYNGEE. Here the CDR3 reads CASSRTGLSGYTF. The sequenced part of the CDR3 DNA is TGTGCCAGCAGCCGGACAGGGTTAAGTGGC.

There are many counts of this clone. Read data end 3 residues before the CDR3 end; the end is taken from the germline J gene. The rearrangement links TRBV18 to TRBJ2-5, with a tentative D call TRBD2 (6 bases). The CDR3 sequence is 18 residues long. V gave up 0 bases and J gave up 1 base, with 18 bases separating them. The V gene's germline CDR1 is KGHSH and CDR2 LQKENI. The chain's CDR3 is CASSPPGGVGPGQETQYF. CDR3 bases read: TGTGCCAGCTCACCACCGGGGGGTGTGGGGCCCGGCCAAGAGACC.

This clone has a count of ten or more. The read is 3 residues too short to cover the CDR3 end, so that end is filled in from the germline J gene. This chain connects TRBV27 to TRBJ2-1; possibly TRBD1 for D (6 bases). The CDR3 length is 14 residues. Germline CDR1 MNHEY, CDR2 SMNVEV (reference sequence). Between the trimmed V and J ends, which lost 4 bases and 4 bases, there was a span of 11 bases. CDR3: CASSSPQGYNEQFF. The part of the CDR3 DNA that was read is TGTGCCAGCAGTTCCCCTCAGGGGTACAATGAG.

This clone was observed a few times. This could be a read error, since a much larger clone is one nucleotide away. The read gets to within 3 residues of the CDR3 end, and the germline J gene fills in the rest. The chain has TRBV19 and TRBJ2-2, with 7 bases matching TRBD1. CDR3 size: 17 residues. CDR1 and CDR2 from the germline V gene are LNHDA and SQIVND (reference sequence). V lost 4 bases to trimming and J lost 4 bases; unmatched junction nucleotides: 12. The CDR3 sequence: CASSRIDRAISTGELFF. The CDR3 bases that were read are TGTGCCAGTAGTAGAATCGACAGGGCGATTAGCACCGGGGAG.

This clone was found many times. The sequenced fragment ends 3 residues before the CDR3 boundary, so the rest is inferred from the germline J gene. The V call is TRBV4-2, the J call TRBJ2-1; 8 nucleotides match TRBD2. V lost 0 bases to trimming and J lost 8 bases; unmatched junction nucleotides: 15. Germline V CDR1 and CDR2: LGHNA, YNFKEQ. The CDR3 loop spans 18 amino acids. The covered CDR3 bases are TGTGCCAGCAGCCAAGAGCCCGGCGGGAGGAGTGTCGGGGATGAG. Protein sequence: CASSQEPGGRSVGDE. In full, the CDR3 is CASSQEPGGRSVGDEQFF.

This clone was seen ten or more times. The CDR3 end is not reached by the read, which stops 3 residues before it; the germline J gene fills it in. The V and J genes are TRBV9 and TRBJ2-5; TRBD1 matches at 9 bases. The CDR3 contains 15 residues. With V trimmed by 3 bases and J by 7 bases, 10 bases remained unmatched. The V gene's germline CDR1 is SGDLS and CDR2 YYNGEE. The CDR3: CASSGPRTGARTQYF. The sequenced part of the CDR3 DNA is TGTGCCAGCAGCGGCCCACGGACAGGGGCGAGGACC. Together with reference TRBV9 and TRBJ2-5, the CDR3 gives the full variable domain: DSGVTQTPKHLITATGQRVTLRCSPRSGDLSVYWYQQSLDQGLQFLIQYYNGEERAKGNILERFSAQQFPDLHSELNLSSLELGDSALYFCASSGPRTGARTQYFGPGTRLLVL.

The table lists this clone with many counts. The CDR3: CASSLTRPRDRYNSPLHF. The CDR3 DNA, read in part, is TGCGCCAGCAGCCTAACACGCCCCCGGGACAGATATAATTCACCC. The chain recombines TRBV5-1 with TRBJ1-6; 7 bases are shared with TRBD1. Read data end 3 residues before the CDR3 end; the end is taken from the germline J gene. CDR3 length: 18 amino acids. The germline CDR1 and CDR2 sequences are SGHRS and YFSETQ. The junction had 14 bases not matched to a gene; V was cut back by 4 bases and J by 4 bases. Variable domain in full (rest from reference TRBV5-1 and TRBJ1-6): KAGVTQTPRYLIKTRGQQVTLSCSPISGHRSVSWYQQTPGQGLQFLFEYFSETQRNKGNFPGRFSGRQFSNSRSEMNVSTLELGDSALYLCASSLTRPRDRYNSPLHFGNGTRLTVT.

This clone was seen repeatedly, ten times or more. The read falls 3 residues short of the CDR3 end, and the missing part is taken from the germline J gene. The rearrangement links TRBV20-1 to TRBJ2-5; TRBD2 matches at 7 bases. Germline assignment: CDR1 DFQATT and CDR2 SNEGSKA (reference sequence). The CDR3 contains 14 residues. V gave up 8 bases and J gave up 7 bases; unmatched junction bases: 16. The CDR3 sequence is CSPKMSGGSGTQYF. The sequenced part of the CDR3 DNA is TGCAGTCCAAAAATGTCGGGGGGTTCTGGGACC.

The sample holds many counts of this clone. The read terminates 3 residues before the CDR3 end, so the remaining end is supplied by the germline J gene. J is TRBJ1-5 and V is TRBV19; TRBD1 matches 8 bases. After removal of 9 bases from V and 2 bases from J, the junction contained 9 bases not matched to a gene. Germline CDR1 and CDR2: LNHDA and SQIVND (reference sequence). The CDR3 extends over 15 amino acids. CDR3 sequence: CASSGQGIGNQPQHF. CDR3 bases read: TGTGCCAGCAGCGGACAGGGAATTGGCAATCAGCCC.

This clone occurred many times. The sequenced fragment ends 3 residues before the CDR3 boundary, so the rest is inferred from the germline J gene. The V gene is TRBV6-4, the J gene TRBJ1-2; D is ambiguous. This CDR3 is built from 12 residues. Per germline, CDR1 MRHNA and CDR2 SNTAGT. CDR3 DNA (partial): TGTGCCAGCAGTGACAGGGTATACGGC. Its protein product is CASSDRVYG. In full, the CDR3 reads CASSDRVYGYTF.

In its sample, this clone was seen many times. The read terminates 3 residues ahead of where the CDR3 ends, so the germline J gene completes it. The rearrangement links TRBV2 to TRBJ1-6, with D maybe TRBD1 (5 bases). Germline values: CDR1 SNHLY, CDR2 FYNNEI. This CDR3 comprises 15 residues. Trimming cost V 0 bases and J 9 bases, with 12 bases left between them. The CDR3 loop is CASSEALLQVSPLHF. The CDR3 bases that were read are TGTGCCAGCAGTGAAGCGCTTCTACAGGTTTCACCC.

Notes on this clone: With the read ending 3 residues before the CDR3 end, the germline J gene is used to fill in that end. The rearrangement joins TRBV6-2 or TRBV6-3 to TRBJ1-2; 12 bases align to TRBD1. The CDR3 loop spans 16 amino acids. From germline, CDR1 is MNHEY and CDR2 SVGEGT. The CDR3 sequence: CASSYHRDRGLYDYTF. The covered CDR3 bases are TGTGCCAGCAGTTATCACCGGGACAGGGGGCTATACGAC.

This clone occurred many times. From the germline J gene comes the end of the CDR3, since the read stops 3 residues before it. The genes are TRBV11-2 and TRBJ2-7; the D call may be TRBD1 or TRBD2 (5 bases each). The CDR3 contains 15 residues. Trimming left V 6 bases short and J 5 bases short, with 20 bases between. Germline lookup yields CDR1 SGHAT and CDR2 FQNNGV. The sequenced part of the CDR3 DNA is TGTGCCAGCAGTTTTATCGTTAGTAGGGGAGACGAG. It is translated as CASSFIVSRGDE. The full CDR3 protein is CASSFIVSRGDEQYF.

This clone was recorded at least ten times. The observed sequence ends 3 residues before the CDR3 terminus, with the missing tail filled in from the germline J gene. The rearrangement uses TRBV12-3 or TRBV12-4 and TRBJ2-3; D is undetermined. This CDR3 has 14 amino acids. V was cut by 3 bases and J by 4 bases, with 11 bases left in between. This CDR3 reads CASSFDGPADTQYF. CDR3 DNA (partial): TGTGCCAGCAGTTTTGATGGTCCGGCAGATACG.

This clone came up many times. The read comes to an end 3 residues before the CDR3 does, leaving the germline J gene to fill in the end. The chain has TRBV7-9 and TRBJ2-7; TRBD1 aligns across 9 bases. The CDR3 extends over 14 amino acids. The germline V gene encodes CDR1 SEHNR and CDR2 FQNEAQ (reference sequence). J gave up 5 bases and V 3 bases, and 5 bases lay outside the gene matches. CDR3 DNA (partial): TGTGCCAGCAGCTTCCGGACAGGGGATAACGAG. This sequence encodes CASSFRTGDNE. The full CDR3 sequence reads CASSFRTGDNEQYF.

The table lists this clone with a few counts. The read terminates 3 residues before the CDR3 end, so the remaining end is supplied by the germline J gene. The V gene is TRBV19, the J gene TRBJ2-3; 9 positions match TRBD1. Trimming removed 8 bases from V and 0 bases from J; junction bases left unmatched: 6. Germline assignment: CDR1 LNHDA and CDR2 SQIVND (reference sequence). CDR3 size: 15 residues. CDR3 region: CASGWTGESTDTQYF. CDR3 DNA (partial): TGTGCCAGTGGGTGGACAGGGGAAAGCACAGATACG.

By share, this clone ranks as medium-sized (0.01 to 0.1%). Coverage ceases 3 residues before the CDR3 finishes, and the germline J gene fills in the end. The rearrangement joins TRBV5-5 to TRBJ1-2; D perhaps matches TRBD1 (6 bases). CDR1 and CDR2 from the germline V gene are SGHKS and YYEKEE (reference sequence). CDR3 length: 14 residues. The sequenced CDR3 bases are TGTGCCAGCAGCCCCTTAAACAGGGAGGGGGGC. It is translated as CASSPLNREGG. In full, the CDR3 reads CASSPLNREGGYTF.

This clone was picked up many times. Read data end 3 residues before the CDR3 end; the end is taken from the germline J gene. J is TRBJ1-6 and V is TRBV12-3 or TRBV12-4, with 7 bases fitting TRBD1. Unmatched junction bases numbered 6, after V lost 6 bases and J lost 7 bases. The CDR3 spans 14 residues. The CDR3 bases that were read are TGTGCCAGCAGGCCGGGACAGAAAAATTCACCC. Translating it yields CASRPGQKNSP. The CDR3, in full, reads CASRPGQKNSPLHF.

This clone showed up many times. The read ends 3 residues shy of where the CDR3 ends; the end is completed using the germline J gene. This sequence joins TRBV7-9 and TRBJ1-2; D call uncertain. CDR1 and CDR2 from the germline V gene are SEHNR and FQNEAQ (reference sequence). The CDR3 extends over 13 amino acids. The sequenced part of the CDR3 DNA is TGTGCCAGCAGCTTAGGCGAGTTGCGGGGC. Amino acid sequence: CASSLGELRG. The full CDR3 sequence reads CASSLGELRGYTF. The entire variable domain, with the rest obtained from reference TRBV7-9 and TRBJ1-2, is as follows: DTGVSQNPRHKITKRGQNVTFRCDPISEHNRLYWYRQTLGQGPEFLTYFQNEAQLEKSRLLSDRFSAERPKGSFSTLEIQRTEQGDSAMYLCASSLGELRGYTFGSGTRLTVV.

This clone has a count of ten or more. The read falls 3 residues short of the CDR3 end, and the missing part is taken from the germline J gene. This chain connects TRBV30 to TRBJ1-1, with D perhaps TRBD1 (6 bases). CDR1 is GTSNPN and CDR2 is SVGIG in the germline V gene (reference sequence). This CDR3 contains 12 residues. The covered CDR3 bases are TGTGCCTGGAGCCGAGGGGGGGTCGTC. This codes for CAWSRGGVV. The CDR3 reads in full as CAWSRGGVVAFF.

This clone was seen at least ten times. The read falls 3 residues short of the CDR3 end, and the missing part is taken from the germline J gene. The chain is built from TRBV12-3 or TRBV12-4 and TRBJ2-1; possibly TRBD2 for D (5 bases). V shed 5 bases and J shed 0 bases, with 5 bases lying between them. This CDR3 spans 13 amino acids. The chain's CDR3 is CASSDYSYNEQFF. Partial CDR3 DNA: TGTGCCAGCAGTGACTACTCCTACAATGAG.

This clone appeared many times. Read coverage stops 3 residues before the CDR3 terminus; the germline J gene supplies the remainder. The rearrangement uses TRBV19 and TRBJ2-7, with 11 bases identical to TRBD1. J lost 2 bases, V lost 5 bases, and 8 bases had no gene match. The CDR3 consists of 16 residues. Looked up from germline, CDR1 is LNHDA and CDR2 is SQIVND (reference sequence). The CDR3 region is CASSPGGTGGTYEQYF. CDR3 bases read: TGTGCCAGTAGTCCGGGCGGGACAGGGGGGACCTACGAG.

This clone was picked up many times. The CDR3: CAWVPRTNYGYTF. CDR3 bases read: TGTGCCTGGGTCCCCAGGACTAACTATGGC. The gene calls are TRBV30 and TRBJ1-2, with D hard to call. The read is 3 residues too short to cover the CDR3 end, so that end is filled in from the germline J gene. CDR3 length equals 13 residues. The V gene lost 5 bases and the J gene lost 0 bases, with 10 bases spanning the gap. The germline V gene encodes CDR1 GTSNPN and CDR2 SVGIG (reference sequence). Using reference TRBV30 and TRBJ1-2 for the parts outside the CDR3, the full variable domain is SQTIHQWPATLVQPVGSPLSLECTVEGTSNPNLYWYRQAAGRGLQLLFYSVGIGQISSEVPQNLSASRPQDRQFILSSKKLLLSDSGFYLCAWVPRTNYGYTFGSGTRLTVV.